This T cell receptor beta chain is from a study of Tregs in tolerant kidney transplant recipients. Generated by immunoSEQ multiplex PCR, the TCRdb table keeps only in-frame clones and is missing some. The sample lists more than 60,000 clones; 95% to 98% were seen once. V lost 2 bases, J lost 9 bases, and 17 bases lay in between. CDR3 length equals 16 residues. From germline, CDR1 is SGHDN and CDR2 FVKESK. The material was CD4+ T cells from blood, obtained before the transplant. V gene TRBV14 combines with J gene TRBJ1-6; possibly TRBD1 for D (6 bases). This receptor was identified in a human donor who received a combined kidney and bone marrow transplant. The CDR3 DNA sequence: TGTGCCAGCAGCCAACCCGCGGGGGGCAGGTTTTCACCCCTCCACTTT. Its protein is CASSQPAGGRFSPLHF.